This is a list of T cell receptor beta chains from one sample in a study of control samples from healthy donors and cancer patients. Clones were sequenced by immunoSEQ multiplex PCR, and TCRdb holds only the in-frame ones, with some missing. In the table there are over 100,000 clones, 80% to 95% of which are singletons. Source material: blood. These receptors were collected from a man between 18 and 29 years old in good health. Each CDR3 is given with its conserved first and last residue. The D gene is left open where the match is weak. Part of the rows lack a size; the others show once, few, many or a class for expanded clones.

d_gene,abundance,v_gene,j_gene,CDR3nt,CDR3aa
NA,NA,TRBV11-1,TRBJ2-1,TGTGCCAGCAGCTTAGGCCTGTCCCCTAACAATGAGCAGTTCTTC,CASSLGLSPNNEQFF
TRBD2,NA,TRBV24-1,TRBJ2-1,TGTGCCACCAGTAACCACCCGGGGGGGCTGGAAGGGTACAATGAGCAGTTCTTC,CATSNHPGGLEGYNEQFF
TRBD2,NA,TRBV9,TRBJ2-1,TGTGCCAGCAGCGGCGGGGGAACCACCTACAATGAGCAGTTCTTC,CASSGGGTTYNEQFF
NA,NA,TRBV7-9,TRBJ1-1,TGTGCCAGCAGCCACTTGCCCCTCACTCGGGACGGATCCTCCTCGGCTTTCTTT,CASSHLPLTRDGSSSAFF
NA,once,TRBV6-6,TRBJ1-6,TGTGCCAGCAGTTACGCTGGACAGACAAATTCACCCCTCCACTTT,CASSYAGQTNSPLHF
NA,NA,TRBV11-3,TRBJ2-1,TGTGCCAGCAGCTTAGACAGGTCCTACAATGAGCAGTTCTTC,CASSLDRSYNEQFF
NA,NA,TRBV12-3/TRBV12-4,TRBJ2-7,TGTGCCAGCAGCCCCGGGTCGACCTACGAGCAGTACTTC,CASSPGSTYEQYF
NA,NA,TRBV5-1,TRBJ1-2,TGCGCCAGCAGCCCGGGACCAACCCAAAACTATGGCTACACCTTC,CASSPGPTQNYGYTF
TRBD2,once,TRBV11-2,TRBJ2-7,TGTGCCAGCAGCCCCCCGAAGGGACTAGCGGGGGCCACCTACGAGCAGTACTTC,CASSPPKGLAGATYEQYF
TRBD2,NA,TRBV4-2,TRBJ2-1,TGTGCCAGCAGCCAAGAGGCTAGCGGGGGGGCGGTGTCCTACGAGCAGTTCTTC,CASSQEASGGAVSYEQFF